These 30 T cell receptor beta chains share one sample of origin, sequenced in a study of blood T cell repertoires in COVID-19. Here immunoSEQ multiplex PCR was the method, and the copy in TCRdb shows in-frame clones only, minus some. The table lists some 200,000 clones, 70% to 90% of them singletons. Sequencing input: peripheral blood. The source is a woman aged 45 to 65 with acute or convalescent COVID-19.

V and J are TRBV5-6 and TRBJ2-2, with D uncertain. With 4 bases removed from V and 7 bases from J, the gap between germline ends came to 11 bases. The V gene's germline CDR1 is SGHDT and CDR2 YYEEEE. The CDR3 runs to 13 residues. As DNA, the CDR3 is TGTGCCAGCAGCCCTAAGCCTGGCGGGGAGCTGTTTTTT. Its translation: CASSPKPGGELFF.

The rearrangement joins TRBV18 to TRBJ1-2; 7 bases are shared with TRBD1. Germline V gene sequence: CDR1 KGHSH, CDR2 LQKENI. The CDR3 has 13 residues. Trimming removed 4 bases from V and 6 bases from J; junction bases left unmatched: 5. CDR3 nucleotide sequence: TGTGCCAGCTCACTTCCAGGGGGTCATGGCTACACCTTC. This gives the protein CASSLPGGHGYTF.

The chain uses TRBV11-3 and TRBJ2-7; D may be TRBD1 (6 bases). Trimming cost V 5 bases and J 3 bases, with 17 bases left between them. This CDR3 comprises 15 residues. Looked up from germline, CDR1 is SGHNT and CDR2 is YENEEA. This chain's CDR3 is CASSVAGEGIYEQYF. For the CDR3, the DNA is TGTGCCAGCAGCGTTGCAGGGGAAGGGATCTACGAGCAGTACTTC.

Written as DNA, the CDR3 is TGTGCCAGCAGCCTTACAGCTTTGAACACTGAAGCTTTCTTT. Protein product: CASSLTALNTEAFF. The chain employs TRBV11-2 and TRBJ1-1; D not resolved. Germline V lookup: CDR1 SGHAT, CDR2 FQNNGV. Trimming shortened V by 5 bases and J by 0 bases, and 10 bases separated the two germline ends. The CDR3 sequence is 14 residues long.

The chain links TRBV19 to TRBJ1-2; the match to TRBD1 covers 7 bases. This CDR3 spans 14 amino acids. V was clipped by 3 bases and J by 6 bases; unmatched bases: 7. Germline V gene sequence: CDR1 LNHDA, CDR2 SQIVND (reference sequence). CDR3 in amino acids: CASSMVGTAHGYTF. The CDR3 DNA sequence: TGTGCCAGTAGTATGGTCGGGACAGCCCATGGCTACACCTTC.

V is TRBV6-2 or TRBV6-3 and J is TRBJ2-5, with D perhaps matching TRBD2 (6 bases). The CDR3 is 17 amino acids. Trimming shortened V by 2 bases and J by 0 bases, and 16 bases separated the two germline ends. Germline CDR1 reads MNHEY; CDR2 reads SVGEGT. CDR3 nucleotide sequence: TGTGCCAGCAGTTACCCGGGACTCCCTCCGTACCAAGAGACCCAGTACTTC. The encoded protein is CASSYPGLPPYQETQYF.

In nucleotides, the CDR3 is TGTGCCAGTAGTATAGGGAAGGCGGGAGGGGGAAATGAGCAGTTCTTC. It translates to CASSIGKAGGGNEQFF. This chain connects TRBV19 to TRBJ2-1, with 9 bases lining up with TRBD2. Germline lookup yields CDR1 LNHDA and CDR2 SQIVND (reference sequence). Trimming removed 1 base from V and 7 bases from J; junction bases left unmatched: 8. CDR3 length: 16 residues.

J is TRBJ2-7 and V is TRBV5-4; the D gene is possibly TRBD2 (5 bases). The CDR3 covers 12 residues. Germline values: CDR1 SGHNT, CDR2 YYREEE (reference sequence). Trimming took off 2 bases at V and 6 bases at J, with 9 bases between the two ends. Here the CDR3 reads CASSFSVGEQYF. DNA for the CDR3: TGTGCCAGCAGCTTTAGCGTTGGCGAGCAGTACTTC.

This sequence joins TRBV27 and TRBJ2-7; 11 positions agree with TRBD1. The CDR3 contains 14 residues. V lost 5 bases, J lost 5 bases, and 5 bases stayed unmatched. Germline V CDR1 and CDR2: MNHEY, SMNVEV (reference sequence). The CDR3 DNA follows: TGTGCCAGCAGTCCTGGGACAGGGGGTAACGAGCAGTACTTC. The encoded protein is CASSPGTGGNEQYF.

This clone has only a few counts. The chain couples TRBV6-1 to TRBJ1-5; TRBD1 matches at 10 bases. The CDR3 extends over 18 amino acids. The J segment lost 3 bases and the V segment lost 0 bases, leaving 8 bases of the junction unmatched. Per germline, CDR1 MNHNS and CDR2 SASEGT. In nucleotides, the CDR3 is TGTGCCAGCAGTGAAGCTCCGGGGACAGGGGCGTCCAATCAGCCCCAGCATTTT. The encoded protein is CASSEAPGTGASNQPQHF.

The genes are TRBV7-2 and TRBJ1-5; 12 positions agree with TRBD1. This CDR3 has 16 amino acids. The J segment lost 6 bases and the V segment lost 5 bases, leaving 8 bases of the junction unmatched. The germline CDR1 and CDR2 sequences are SGHTA and FQGNSA. CDR3 amino acids: CASSIKGTGGTQPQHF. The CDR3 DNA reads TGTGCCAGCAGCATTAAGGGGACAGGGGGCACTCAGCCCCAGCATTTT.

In DNA form, the CDR3 reads TGTGCCAGCAGTTTAGGCGGGAGGGCCCCGCAGTTCTTC. It encodes CASSLGGRAPQFF. The V gene is TRBV12-3 or TRBV12-4, the J gene TRBJ2-1, with 9 bases aligning to TRBD2. This CDR3 is 13 amino acids long. V shed 1 base and J 12 bases; nucleotides not matched to a gene: 4.

V gene TRBV25-1 combines with J gene TRBJ2-3, with 7 bases aligning to TRBD1. Looked up from germline, CDR1 is MGHDK and CDR2 is SYGVNS. The length of the CDR3 is 15 residues. Trimming cost V 6 bases and J 3 bases; bases outside gene matches: 9. This CDR3 reads CASSADRVATDTQYF. In DNA form, the CDR3 reads TGTGCCAGCAGCGCTGACAGGGTGGCAACAGATACGCAGTATTTT.

The V call is TRBV18, the J call TRBJ2-5; D is unresolved. This CDR3 spans 13 amino acids. Looked up from germline, CDR1 is KGHSH and CDR2 is LQKENI. Trimming removed 1 base at V and 5 bases at J, with 8 bases between. This chain's CDR3 is CASSPRARETQYF. The CDR3 nucleotides read TGTGCCAGCTCACCACGGGCAAGGGAGACCCAGTACTTC.

The chain employs TRBV6-6 and TRBJ1-1; possible D gene TRBD1, 5 bases. Per the germline V gene, CDR1 is MNHNY and CDR2 is SVGAGI (reference sequence). This CDR3 comprises 13 residues. Deletions cut 4 bases from V and 5 bases from J, with 11 bases between. CDR3 bases: TGTGCCAGCAGTTTGCAGGGAGGTACTGAAGCTTTCTTT. Amino acids: CASSLQGGTEAFF.

This clone was picked up one time. The chain recombines TRBV3-1 (or the pseudogene TRBV3-2) with TRBJ1-1; D perhaps matches TRBD1 (5 bases). The germline V gene encodes CDR1 LGHDT and CDR2 YNNKEL (reference sequence). V shed 4 bases and J shed 1 base, with 13 bases lying between them. The CDR3 runs to 15 residues. The CDR3 here is CASSPFGGENTEAFF. For the CDR3, the DNA is TGTGCCAGCAGCCCCTTCGGAGGGGAGAACACTGAAGCTTTCTTT.

This clone was counted between two and nine times. This chain connects TRBV5-5 to TRBJ1-5; D unresolved. Germline CDR1 is SGHKS and CDR2 is YYEKEE (reference sequence). This CDR3 comprises 15 residues. The V and J ends lost 0 bases and 7 bases respectively, with 14 bases between them. This chain's CDR3 is CASSLGRGDGQPQHF. The CDR3 bases are TGTGCCAGCAGCTTGGGTCGAGGCGATGGGCAGCCCCAGCATTTT.

This chain joins TRBV4-3 and TRBJ1-1; weak D call: TRBD1 (6 bases). CDR3 length: 15 amino acids. Trimming removed 4 bases at V and 4 bases at J, with 16 bases between. Germline assignment: CDR1 LGHNA and CDR2 YSLEER. CDR3 bases: TGCGCCAGCAGCCTCTACTGGGGGGGGCCCACTGAAGCTTTCTTT. As protein: CASSLYWGGPTEAFF.

This chain connects TRBV4-3 to TRBJ2-3; the D gene is possibly TRBD2 (6 bases). V lost 0 bases and J lost 2, with 12 bases in between. Germline assignment: CDR1 LGHNA and CDR2 YSLEER. The CDR3 totals 16 residues. The CDR3 loop reads CASSQEAGSLTDTQYF. The CDR3 DNA reads as TGCGCCAGCAGCCAAGAGGCGGGGTCCCTCACAGATACGCAGTATTTT.

The chain carries TRBV10-3 and TRBJ1-5, with TRBD1 matching 9 bases. CDR3 size: 13 residues. With 9 bases clipped from V and 6 bases from J, the junction kept 6 bases outside the gene matches. The germline V gene has CDR1 ENHRY and CDR2 SYGVKD. CDR3 region: CAISRQGGQPQHF. DNA of the CDR3: TGTGCCATTTCAAGACAGGGGGGTCAGCCCCAGCATTTT.

The V call is TRBV7-2, the J call TRBJ2-7, with 8 bases aligning to TRBD2. CDR3 length equals 15 residues. Germline V gene lookup returns CDR1 SGHTA and CDR2 FQGNSA. J was trimmed by 2 bases and V by 5 bases; bases with no gene match: 8. The CDR3 loop is CASSRDGRGAYEQYF. The CDR3 nucleotides read TGTGCCAGCAGCCGCGATGGGCGGGGGGCCTACGAGCAGTACTTC.

This clone was recorded once. This chain links TRBV2 with TRBJ2-7; 7 nucleotides align to TRBD2. The CDR3 runs to 15 residues. Per germline, CDR1 SNHLY and CDR2 FYNNEI. J gave up 3 bases and V 5 bases, and 10 bases lay outside the gene matches. The CDR3 reads CASSSQGPGGYEQYF. The DNA of the CDR3 is TGTGCCAGCAGTTCCCAAGGTCCGGGGGGCTACGAGCAGTACTTC.

This clone was recorded a few times. The rearrangement uses TRBV3-1 (or the pseudogene TRBV3-2) and TRBJ1-5; perhaps TRBD1 as D (5 bases). CDR3 length equals 19 residues. Looked up from germline, CDR1 is LGHDT and CDR2 is YNNKEL (reference sequence). V was trimmed by 4 bases and J by 0 bases, leaving 22 bases between them. The CDR3 DNA is TGTGCCAGCAGCCCAACTCACGCGACGACAGTCCATAGCAATCAGCCCCAGCATTTT. It yields the protein CASSPTHATTVHSNQPQHF.

J is TRBJ1-3 and V is TRBV30; 10 nucleotides match TRBD1. Germline V gene sequence: CDR1 GTSNPN, CDR2 SVGIG (reference sequence). With 5 bases clipped from V and 3 bases from J, the junction kept 4 bases outside the gene matches. This CDR3 has 14 amino acids. CDR3: CAWGTGAGGNTIYF. In DNA, the CDR3 is TGTGCCTGGGGGACAGGGGCCGGTGGAAACACCATATATTTT.

This chain links TRBV9 with TRBJ2-3, with D hard to call. Germline assignment: CDR1 SGDLS and CDR2 YYNGEE. V lost 2 bases, J lost 1 base, and 11 bases lay in between. The CDR3 extends over 15 amino acids. This CDR3 reads CASSVAQYGTDTQYF. The CDR3 DNA sequence: TGTGCCAGCAGCGTCGCACAGTATGGCACAGATACGCAGTATTTT.

The rearrangement uses TRBV12-3 or TRBV12-4 and TRBJ1-4; 9 bases line up with TRBD1. The CDR3 has 13 residues. The ends lost 5 bases at V and 8 bases at J; junction bases unmatched: 3. DNA for the CDR3: TGTGCCAGCAGTACAGGGGGCGGGGAAAAACTGTTTTTT. It encodes CASSTGGGEKLFF.

The chain uses TRBV11-2 and TRBJ2-3, with D perhaps matching TRBD1 (6 bases). Per the germline V gene, CDR1 is SGHAT and CDR2 is FQNNGV. The CDR3 sequence is 17 residues long. Trimming removed 0 bases at V and 2 bases at J, with 15 bases between. The CDR3 sequence is CASSLEGARDTTDTQYF. CDR3 DNA: TGTGCCAGCAGCTTAGAAGGTGCCAGGGACACCACAGATACGCAGTATTTT.

This clone has only one observation. The V and J genes are TRBV6-4 and TRBJ2-2; tentative D call: TRBD2 (5 bases). CDR3 size: 16 residues. Trimming took 5 bases from V and 1 from J, leaving 14 bases between them. CDR1 and CDR2 (germline): MRHNA, SNTAGT. The CDR3 nucleotides are TGTGCCAGCAGTACGGAGGCAGTACAGAACACCGGGGAGCTGTTTTTT. Its translation is CASSTEAVQNTGELFF.

With respect to this clone: Other DNA variants within this sample encode the same CDR3. The chain carries TRBV7-9 and TRBJ1-1; D is unclear. The germline gives CDR1 SEHNR, CDR2 FQNEAQ (reference sequence). Trimming removed 3 bases from V and 1 base from J, with 6 bases in between. The CDR3 totals 13 residues. This CDR3 is CASSFGGNTEAFF. CDR3 nucleotide sequence: TGTGCCAGCAGCTTCGGAGGGAACACTGAAGCTTTCTTT.

This clone was detected a few times. V gene TRBV4-1 combines with J gene TRBJ1-1; the match to TRBD1 covers 7 bases. V lost 4 bases and J lost 1; bases outside the gene matches: 6. Germline lookup yields CDR1 MGHRA and CDR2 YSYEKL. The CDR3 is made up of 15 amino acids. The CDR3 DNA follows: TGCGCCAGCAGCCCAGGGGGATTTACGAACACTGAAGCTTTCTTT. Translated, it gives CASSPGGFTNTEAFF.